This T cell receptor beta chain originates from a study of T cells after yellow fever vaccination. Study results and caveats: Reappearance after the booster was seen for most primary-vaccination clones, at 95% to 97% CD4 and 88% CD8.

This CDR3 contains 8 residues. The germline CDR1 and CDR2 sequences are LNHNV and YYDKDF (reference sequence). Each CDR3 protein is one row after TCRdb ran MiXCR on the 5' RACE reads. The sample shows roughly 79,000 distinct CDR3 sequences, approximately 7.3% of them seen only once. This clonotype appeared many times. Antigen: not known. The receptor was derived from a man younger than 35 who received the YFV17D yellow fever vaccine. This chain connects TRBV15 to TRBJ1-5, with unresolved D. Source: CD8+ T cells sorted from PBMCs, taken more than 8 days after the first yellow fever vaccination. The CDR3 protein is CSNQPQHF. Written as DNA, the CDR3 is TGTAGCAATCAGCCCCAGCATTTT.